Sequencing of this T cell receptor beta chain was carried out in a study of Ad26.COV2.S vaccination and SARS-CoV-2 variants. About the research overall: Vaccine-arm donor from the placebo-controlled COV1001 Ad26.COV2.S trial.

Treatment defined: around 19 received Ad26.COV2.S at low or high dose, single or two shots; about five received placebo; per-sample allocation not given. It was on day 63 after the first vaccine or placebo injection that samples were taken. An Ad26 vector carrying the Wuhan-strain SARS-CoV-2 spike served as the vaccine. Sequenced by immunoSEQ multiplex PCR; TCRdb stores in-frame clones only, minus some. The table shows over 300,000 clones, with around four fifths occurring only once. Germline loops: CDR1 LNHDA, CDR2 SQIVND (reference sequence). V lost 3 bases and J lost 11, with 13 bases in between. This CDR3 region has 13 residues.

This receptor was obtained from a person aged 18 to 59 who received the Ad26.COV2.S COVID-19 vaccine or a placebo. This rearrangement joins TRBV19 to TRBJ1-4; the D gene is possibly TRBD1 (5 bases). The material was peripheral blood, obtained in a trial of Ad26.COV2.S vaccine versus placebo. CDR3 sequence reads: CASSMYGAVKLFF. The CDR3 nucleotides read TGTGCCAGTAGTATGTACGGGGCAGTCAAACTGTTTTTT.